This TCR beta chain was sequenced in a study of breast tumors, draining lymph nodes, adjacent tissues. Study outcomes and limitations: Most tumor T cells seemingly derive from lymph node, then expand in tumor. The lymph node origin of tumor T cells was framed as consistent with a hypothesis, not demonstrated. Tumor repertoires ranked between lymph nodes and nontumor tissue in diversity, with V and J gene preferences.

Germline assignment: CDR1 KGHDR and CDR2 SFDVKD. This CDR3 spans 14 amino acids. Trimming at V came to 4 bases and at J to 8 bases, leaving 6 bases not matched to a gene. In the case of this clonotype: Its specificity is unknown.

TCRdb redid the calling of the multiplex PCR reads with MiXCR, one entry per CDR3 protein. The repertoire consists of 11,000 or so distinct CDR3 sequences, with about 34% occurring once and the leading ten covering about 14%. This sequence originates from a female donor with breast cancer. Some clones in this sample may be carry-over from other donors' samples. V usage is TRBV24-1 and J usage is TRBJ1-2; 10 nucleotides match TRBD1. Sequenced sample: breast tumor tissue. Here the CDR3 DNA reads TGTGCCACCAGTGAGCCAGACAGGGGGCGAGGCTACACCTTC. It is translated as CATSEPDRGRGYTF.